This T cell receptor beta chain was retrieved from a study of blood T cell repertoires in COVID-19. About the study: In each case, the material was cDNA or gDNA derived from T cells, B-cell-depleted T cells, or PBMCs.

V shed 0 bases and J 8 bases; nucleotides not matched to a gene: 6. Germline values: CDR1 MNHEY, CDR2 SVGAGI. This CDR3 is built from 14 residues. Per the original methods: From reference gene primer amplification, estimates of nucleated cell counts were derived. Profiled with immunoSEQ multiplex PCR; TCRdb holds only in-frame clones, not every one. Clone size and the V and J calls come from that table; the DNA yielded D and trimming. The sample lists over 250,000 clones; roughly 90% were seen once. Sequenced material: peripheral blood. The source is a man between 60 and 75 years old who had recovered from COVID-19. The V gene is TRBV6-5, the J gene TRBJ1-1; TRBD1 agrees at 7 bases. The CDR3 DNA reads TGTGCCAGCAGTTACTCGAAAGGGGGCCGGGAAGCTTTCTTT. Translated: CASSYSKGGREAFF.